This TCR beta chain derives from a study of blood T cell repertoires in COVID-19. Study background: Samples taken during acute and convalescent COVID-19 were collected in the United States, Italy and Spain.

CDR1 is MNHEY, CDR2 SMNVEV, per germline (reference sequence). This CDR3 has 14 amino acids. V was cut by 3 bases and J by 2 bases, with 7 bases left in between. Individuals aged roughly 18 to 100 years were recruited from 24 US areas. Grouping used clinical history reported by participants in a survey and questionnaire. Method: immunoSEQ multiplex PCR; TCRdb's copy keeps in-frame clones and lacks some. This sample has 200,000 to 250,000 clones, with 80% to 90% found just once. This TCR came from a woman under 30 in a cohort exposed to, infected with or recovered from COVID-19 (not recorded which). The sample taken for sequencing was PBMCs or T cells enriched from blood (not recorded which). This chain links TRBV27 with TRBJ2-2; D gene ambiguous. CDR3 sequence: CASSLRGNTGELFF. In DNA form, the CDR3 reads TGTGCCAGCAGTTTGCGCGGTAACACCGGGGAGCTGTTTTTT.